The rows below give T cell receptor beta chains drawn from one sample of a study of blood T cell repertoires in COVID-19. Sequencing was performed with immunoSEQ multiplex PCR; in TCRdb, only in-frame clones are kept and a portion is missing. The table includes roughly 250,000 clones, around 89% detected once. Material for sequencing was PBMCs or T cells enriched from blood (not recorded which). Receptor source: a man between 35 and 55 years old who had recovered from COVID-19. The CDR3 runs from the conserved cysteine through the conserved F or W. The D gene is left open where the match is weak. The listing skips clone size in some rows; elsewhere it reads once, few, many or a size class.

-	TRBV7-9	TRBD1	TRBJ2-7	CASRDGQGNTYEQYF	TGTGCCAGCAGGGACGGACAGGGAAATACCTACGAGCAGTACTTC
-	TRBV18	-	TRBJ2-3	CASSPSDSGADTQYF	TGTGCCAGCTCACCTTCGGACTCCGGCGCAGATACGCAGTATTTT
many	TRBV3-1/TRBV3-2	-	TRBJ2-1	CASSPQPASGPPGNEQFF	TGTGCCAGCAGCCCTCAGCCCGCCTCAGGGCCTCCGGGCAATGAGCAGTTCTTC
-	TRBV19	TRBD1	TRBJ2-2	CASTPGQANTGELFF	TGTGCCAGTACCCCGGGACAGGCGAACACCGGGGAGCTGTTTTTT
-	TRBV28	-	TRBJ1-5	CASKSRVYQPQHF	TGTGCCAGCAAATCCAGGGTATATCAGCCCCAGCATTTT
-	TRBV6-4	TRBD1	TRBJ1-5	CASSDRTGGWQPQHF	TGTGCCAGCAGTGACAGGACAGGGGGCTGGCAGCCCCAGCATTTT
-	TRBV11-3	-	TRBJ2-3	CASSRIVGTQYF	TGTGCCAGCAGCCGAATAGTTGGTACGCAGTATTTT
-	TRBV19	TRBD1	TRBJ2-1	CASSTTGGGRGITNEQFF	TGTGCCAGTAGTACAACAGGCGGAGGCAGGGGGATTACCAATGAGCAGTTCTTC
-	TRBV6-2/TRBV6-3	TRBD1	TRBJ1-2	CASSQDRGTNYGYTF	TGTGCCAGCAGCCAAGACAGGGGAACTAACTATGGCTACACCTTC
-	TRBV3-1/TRBV3-2	-	TRBJ2-7	CASSPTSYEQYF	TGTGCCAGCAGCCCAACATCTTACGAGCAGTACTTC
once	TRBV5-1	-	TRBJ2-1	CASSLDGSRYNEQFF	TGCGCCAGCAGCTTGGACGGGAGTAGGTACAATGAGCAGTTCTTC
-	TRBV4-1	-	TRBJ1-2	CASSPAGGYSYGYTF	TGCGCCAGCAGCCCGGCCGGGGGATATTCGTATGGCTACACCTTC
-	TRBV4-3	-	TRBJ2-1	CASSQVASLSSYNEQFF	TGCGCCAGCAGCCAAGTGGCTAGCTTGAGCTCCTACAATGAGCAGTTCTTC
-	TRBV2	-	TRBJ1-5	CASTSGEGQPQHF	TGTGCCAGCACCTCGGGGGAGGGTCAGCCCCAGCATTTT
-	TRBV6-6	-	TRBJ1-5	CASSYSESGNQPQHF	TGTGCCAGCAGTTACTCCGAATCGGGAAATCAGCCCCAGCATTTT
once	TRBV6-1	-	TRBJ1-2	CASSETFSTAYGYTF	TGTGCCAGCAGTGAAACATTTTCGACAGCCTATGGCTACACCTTC
-	TRBV27	-	TRBJ1-5	CASSPGWSQPQHF	TGTGCCAGCAGTCCAGGGTGGAGTCAGCCCCAGCATTTT
-	TRBV5-1	-	TRBJ1-5	CASSLYSNQPQHF	TGCGCCAGCAGCTTGTACAGTAATCAGCCCCAGCATTTT
-	TRBV3-1/TRBV3-2	TRBD2	TRBJ2-5	CASSQVGTSGGLPYQETQYF	TGTGCCAGCAGCCAGGTGGGGACTAGCGGGGGCCTACCCTACCAAGAGACCCAGTACTTC
-	TRBV6-5	-	TRBJ2-5	CASSPVLGGSETQYF	TGTGCCAGCAGTCCCGTTTTAGGAGGGTCAGAGACCCAGTACTTC
-	TRBV15	-	TRBJ1-5	CATSRDSVTEPQHF	TGTGCCACCAGCAGAGATTCCGTCACTGAGCCCCAGCATTTT
-	TRBV7-2	TRBD1	TRBJ1-2	CASSAGTGYGYTF	TGTGCCAGCAGCGCCGGGACAGGTTATGGCTACACCTTC
-	TRBV7-9	TRBD2	TRBJ2-7	CASSLRTSGVGAYEQYF	TGTGCCAGCAGCTTACGGACTAGCGGCGTAGGAGCCTACGAGCAGTACTTC
-	TRBV5-1	TRBD2	TRBJ2-5	CASSWGGLAGPAVETQYF	TGCGCCAGCAGCTGGGGGGGACTAGCGGGCCCGGCCGTGGAGACCCAGTACTTC
-	TRBV19	-	TRBJ2-1	CASSIQDSVWFF	TGTGCCAGTAGTATTCAGGATAGTGTGTGGTTCTTC
-	TRBV2	TRBD1	TRBJ2-5	CASSPRTGVVETQYF	TGTGCCAGCAGTCCGAGGACAGGGGTGGTAGAGACCCAGTACTTC
-	TRBV19	-	TRBJ1-5	CASSITNGRAQPQHF	TGTGCCAGTAGTATAACCAACGGCAGGGCTCAGCCCCAGCATTTT
-	TRBV5-1	-	TRBJ1-2	CASSLAGEIGYTF	TGCGCCAGCAGCTTGGCTGGGGAGATCGGCTACACCTTC
-	TRBV3-1/TRBV3-2	-	TRBJ1-5	CASSQGTGGNQPQHF	TGTGCCAGCAGCCAGGGCACAGGAGGCAATCAGCCCCAGCATTTT
-	TRBV7-9	-	TRBJ1-3	CASSLMSSGNTIYF	TGTGCCAGCAGCTTAATGAGCTCTGGAAACACCATATATTTT
-	TRBV14	-	TRBJ2-1	CASSQVDRYNEQFF	TGTGCCAGCAGCCAAGTGGACAGATACAATGAGCAGTTCTTC
-	TRBV19	TRBD1	TRBJ2-7	CASSNDRGTVYEQYF	TGTGCCAGTAGCAACGACAGGGGGACGGTCTACGAGCAGTACTTC
-	TRBV30	TRBD1	TRBJ1-4	CAWGSGLGQRKLFF	TGTGCCTGGGGGAGTGGTTTGGGACAGCGAAAACTGTTTTTT
once	TRBV9	-	TRBJ2-7	CASRAKLSRPGGGLAQYF	TGTGCCAGCAGAGCCAAACTCAGCCGGCCGGGCGGAGGATTGGCGCAGTACTTC
few	TRBV6-1	TRBD2	TRBJ2-7	CASSDPGLAGVEQYF	TGTGCCAGCAGTGATCCGGGACTAGCGGGAGTTGAGCAGTACTTC
-	TRBV25-1	TRBD1	TRBJ2-7	CASSEDGRGTYEQYF	TGTGCCAGCAGTGAAGATGGCAGGGGGACCTACGAGCAGTACTTC
-	TRBV27	-	TRBJ1-3	CASSGGIGGNTIYF	TGTGCCAGCAGTGGCGGTATAGGTGGAAACACCATATATTTT
-	TRBV6-5	TRBD2	TRBJ2-7	CASNGLTSGIDEQYF	TGTGCCAGCAATGGACTAACTAGCGGGATCGACGAGCAGTACTTC
-	TRBV12-3/TRBV12-4	-	TRBJ1-1	CASTGLGTEAFF	TGTGCCAGCACGGGGTTAGGGACTGAAGCTTTCTTT
-	TRBV19	TRBD1	TRBJ1-6	CASSQDRVMDSPLHF	TGTGCCAGTAGTCAGGACAGGGTGATGGATTCACCCCTCCACTTT
-	TRBV28	-	TRBJ2-1	CASSLWGTGASAYNEQFF	TGTGCCAGCAGTTTATGGGGGACTGGGGCTAGCGCTTACAATGAGCAGTTCTTC
-	TRBV5-1	TRBD2	TRBJ2-3	CASSIGLANTDTQYF	TGCGCCAGCAGCATCGGACTAGCGAACACAGATACGCAGTATTTT
-	TRBV10-3	-	TRBJ1-4	CAISDGRGNEKLFF	TGTGCCATCAGTGATGGGCGAGGGAATGAAAAACTGTTTTTT
-	TRBV5-1	TRBD2	TRBJ2-7	CASSSRGTSGRALYEQYF	TGCGCCAGCAGCTCTAGGGGGACTAGCGGGAGGGCCCTCTACGAGCAGTACTTC
-	TRBV14	-	TRBJ1-3	CASSYTRVSGNTIYF	TGTGCCAGCAGTTATACCAGGGTCTCTGGAAACACCATATATTTT